This T cell receptor beta chain is drawn from a study of T cell repertoires in cytomegalovirus infection. Study background: Shared public TCR beta signatures pointed to both CMV infection and a matching HLA type.

The CDR3 has 12 residues. Deletions cut 11 bases from V and 3 bases from J, with 13 bases between. Germline V gene sequence: CDR1 ENHRY, CDR2 SYGVKD. MiXCR was run by TCRdb on the reads, yielding one entry per CDR3 protein. The sample has some 350,000 distinct CDR3 sequences; over 15% are singletons. Findings and limits, study-wide: Dominating the ex vivo response were TCR beta clonotypes that were CMV-specific and HLA-C-restricted.

Only a few counts were recorded for this clonotype. Its antigen is unknown. V is TRBV10-3 and J is TRBJ1-2; D is undetermined. The sample was PBMCs. This clonotype was obtained from a human donor in good health (CMV status not recorded). Some clones in this sample may be carry-over from other donors' samples. Here the CDR3 reads CASYKDYYGYTF. The CDR3 DNA reads as TGTGCCTCCTATAAGGACTACTATGGCTACACCTTC.